One and the same sample provided the 2 T cell receptor beta chains below, sequenced in a study of identifying expanded T cells in peripheral blood. Sequencing used immunoSEQ multiplex PCR; TCRdb keeps in-frame clones, though not all of them. The data hold around 94,000 clones, with roughly 84% observed a single time. The specimen sequenced was blood. Every receptor here comes from a person aged 18 to 69 in good health.

The chain links TRBV5-6 to TRBJ1-6, with 9 bases matching TRBD1. Germline CDR1 SGHDT, CDR2 YYEEEE. Unmatched junction bases numbered 14, after V lost 7 bases and J lost 6 bases. This CDR3 spans 17 amino acids. The CDR3 DNA follows: TGTGCCAGCCACCTCGGGACAGGGACCGCGAGTAATTCACCCCTCCACTTT. This codes for CASHLGTGTASNSPLHF.

The chain is built from TRBV6-5 and TRBJ2-3; D gene ambiguous. The CDR3 runs 14 residues. V lost 8 bases and J lost 4, with 16 bases in between. Germline CDR1 MNHEY, CDR2 SVGAGI. The CDR3 coding sequence is TGTGCCAGCTGTTGGAGTGGCAGGCCAGATACGCAGTATTTT. This codes for CASCWSGRPDTQYF.